A single sample gave rise to the 9 T cell receptor beta chains below, sequenced in a study. Tregs were sorted as CD4+CD25+CD127-/low cells. The TRBV12-4/TRBJ1-2 clonotypes were amplified using barcode primers with ligated adaptors. Via MiXCR, TCRdb re-called the multiplex PCR reads, giving one row per CDR3 protein. The table records about 900 distinct CDR3 sequences, about 5.4% of them present only once. Material for sequencing was tumor-infiltrating Tregs sorted from the breast tumor. Receptor source: a female donor with breast cancer.

This clonotype counts as medium-sized. The DNA for the CDR3 is TGTGCCAGCAGTGACACCGCCTATGGCTACACCTTC. As protein: CASSDTAYGYTF. This chain connects TRBV12-3 or TRBV12-4 to TRBJ1-2; D is unclear. This CDR3 has 12 amino acids. The V end lost 5 bases, the J end lost 4 bases, and 8 bases lay between the germline ends.

This clonotype is categorized as medium-sized. This chain joins TRBV12-3 or TRBV12-4 and TRBJ1-2; D not certain. Trimming removed 11 bases at V and 7 bases at J, with 20 bases between. The CDR3 has 13 amino acids. The CDR3 nucleotides read TGTGCCGTAGTGGGAGCGGCTTATCTTGGCTACACCTTC. Translation gives CAVVGAAYLGYTF.

This clonotype is categorized as medium-sized. The V call is TRBV12-3 or TRBV12-4, the J call TRBJ1-2; perhaps TRBD1 as D (6 bases). The germline V and J ends were trimmed by 5 bases and 6 bases, with 13 bases remaining between them. The CDR3 length is 13 residues. The CDR3 DNA sequence: TGTGCCAGCAGTAGGGACAAGGTTGATGGCTACACCTTC. Translated: CASSRDKVDGYTF.

By share of the sample, this clonotype is large. V and J are TRBV12-3 or TRBV12-4 and TRBJ1-2; no firm D call. The CDR3 extends over 13 amino acids. Trimming pared 3 bases from V and 2 bases from J, leaving 7 bases between. CDR3 sequence (DNA): TGTGCCAGCAGTTTTGAGGGAAACTATGGCTACACCTTC. This encodes CASSFEGNYGYTF.

By sample share, this clonotype is medium-sized (0.01 to 0.1%). The gene calls are TRBV12-3 or TRBV12-4 and TRBJ1-2; D not certain. The CDR3 loop spans 12 amino acids. The ends were cut back, 2 bases at V and 3 bases at J, with 4 bases in the middle. This chain's CDR3 is CASSLQDYGYTF. CDR3 coding DNA: TGTGCCAGCAGTTTACAGGACTATGGCTACACCTTC.

This clonotype is medium-sized within its sample. The rearrangement uses TRBV12-3 or TRBV12-4 and TRBJ1-2; possible D gene TRBD1, 5 bases. The V end was cut by 6 bases, the J end by 5 bases, with 16 bases between. This CDR3 is built from 14 residues. CDR3 sequence (DNA): TGTGCCAGCAGCTCTCCAGGGAATTGGTATGGCTACACCTTC. The encoded protein is CASSSPGNWYGYTF.

This clonotype is medium-sized within its sample. This CDR3 reads CASSPTTNYGYTF. The CDR3 DNA follows: TGTGCCAGCAGCCCAACAACCAACTATGGCTACACCTTC. The V gene is TRBV12-3 or TRBV12-4, the J gene TRBJ1-2, with unresolved D. The CDR3 covers 13 residues. V lost 6 bases and J lost 2, with 10 bases in between.

This clonotype is deemed medium-sized (0.01 to 0.1%). The rearrangement links TRBV12-3 or TRBV12-4 to TRBJ1-2; D is undetermined. Trimming cost V 5 bases and J 7 bases, with 8 bases left between them. This CDR3 is built from 11 residues. CDR3 sequence (DNA): TGTGCCAGCAGTAGAAGGTTTGGCTACACCTTC. Translation: CASSRRFGYTF.

This clonotype has only a few counts. V is TRBV12-3 or TRBV12-4 and J is TRBJ1-2; D is possibly TRBD1 (5 bases). Deletions cut 3 bases from V and 6 bases from J, with 8 bases between. The CDR3 is 12 amino acids. CDR3 sequence: CASSLEGHGYTF. DNA of the CDR3: TGTGCCAGCAGTTTGGAGGGGCATGGCTACACCTTC.